The clone carrying this T cell receptor (beta chain) was observed once. This specimen comes from a study of blood T cell repertoires in COVID-19. Study context: Samples taken during acute and convalescent COVID-19 were collected in the United States, Italy and Spain. PBMCs, B-cell-depleted T cells, or T cells were the source of the cDNA or gDNA that made up the material.

Sequenced by immunoSEQ multiplex PCR; TCRdb stores in-frame clones only, minus some. The profile shows tens of thousands of clones, around 80% of them singletons. The sequenced sample was peripheral blood. This sequence originates from a man aged 50 or older with active or convalescent COVID-19.

Written as DNA, the CDR3 is TGTGCCAGCAGTGAAGGTGGGGAGGCCCTCCACTTT. Amino acids: CASSEGGEALHF. The chain carries TRBV25-1 and TRBJ1-6; D gene uncertain. The CDR3 length is 12 residues. V was cut by 2 bases and J by 14 bases, with 10 bases left in between. The germline V gene encodes CDR1 MGHDK and CDR2 SYGVNS.